This T cell receptor (beta chain) was captured in a study of blood T cell repertoires in COVID-19. Across the study: Samples representing acute and convalescent COVID-19 were sourced from the United States, Italy and Spain. Sample material is recorded as cDNA or gDNA derived from T cells, B-cell-depleted T cells, or PBMCs.

Original processing notes: Amplification with reference gene primers provided the estimates of nucleated cell counts. Assay: immunoSEQ multiplex PCR; the TCRdb copy retains only in-frame clones and omits some. The DNA gave D and trimming, while V, J and clone size come from that table. The sample shows around 100,000 clones, around 86% of them seen only once. The CDR3 spans 15 residues. Germline CDR1 reads MDHEN; CDR2 reads SYDVKM. With 7 bases removed from V and 1 base from J, the gap between germline ends came to 16 bases. Only a few counts were recorded for this clone. The chain joins TRBV28 to TRBJ1-1, with D maybe TRBD1 (6 bases). Sequencing was performed on peripheral blood. This sequence originates from a woman older than 75 with acute or convalescent COVID-19. CDR3 DNA: TGTGCCAGCACCCTTCCAGGGGCCCGGAACACTGAAGCTTTCTTT. Residues: CASTLPGARNTEAFF.